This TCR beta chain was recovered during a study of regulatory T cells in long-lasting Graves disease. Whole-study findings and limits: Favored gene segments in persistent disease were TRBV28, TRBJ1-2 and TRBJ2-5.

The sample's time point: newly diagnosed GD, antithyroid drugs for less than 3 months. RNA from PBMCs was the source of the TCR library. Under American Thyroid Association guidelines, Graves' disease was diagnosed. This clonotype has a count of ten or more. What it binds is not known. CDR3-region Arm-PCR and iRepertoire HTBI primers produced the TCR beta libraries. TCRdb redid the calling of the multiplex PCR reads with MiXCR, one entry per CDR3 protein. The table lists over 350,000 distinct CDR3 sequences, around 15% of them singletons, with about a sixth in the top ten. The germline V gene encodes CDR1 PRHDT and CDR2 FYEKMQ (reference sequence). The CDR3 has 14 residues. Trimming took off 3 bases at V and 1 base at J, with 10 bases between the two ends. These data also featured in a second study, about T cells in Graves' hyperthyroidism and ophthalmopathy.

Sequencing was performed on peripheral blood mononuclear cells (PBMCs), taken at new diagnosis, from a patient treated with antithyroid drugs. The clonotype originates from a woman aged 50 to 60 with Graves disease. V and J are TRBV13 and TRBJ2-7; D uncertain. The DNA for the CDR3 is TGTGCCAGCAGCTTCCGTTTTAAATCCTACGAGCAGTACTTC. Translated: CASSFRFKSYEQYF.